This is a list of T cell receptor beta chains from one sample in a study of blood T cells in healthy people across ages. TCRdb reprocessed the 5' RACE reads via MiXCR and lists one record per CDR3 protein. This table holds 550,000 to 750,000 distinct CDR3 sequences, around a fifth found once. Sequencing was carried out using blood. The source is a man aged 70 or older in good health. CDR3s include the opening cysteine and the closing phenylalanine or tryptophan. A D gene is named only where the DNA matches it firmly. Clone sizes are given selectively: once, few, many, or a class where the clone is expanded.

clone size: NA; D gene: NA; V gene: TRBV9; J gene: TRBJ1-3; CDR3 DNA: TGTGCCAGCAGCGTTGAACAGGGAGTCTACTCTGGAAACACCATATATTTT; CDR3 protein: CASSVEQGVYSGNTIYF
clone size: NA; D gene: NA; V gene: TRBV19; J gene: TRBJ2-5; CDR3 DNA: TGTGCCAGTAGTATCGGGGGCGGGACCGAGACCCAGTACTTC; CDR3 protein: CASSIGGGTETQYF
clone size: few; D gene: NA; V gene: TRBV7-9; J gene: TRBJ2-2; CDR3 DNA: TGTGCCAGCAGCTCTGGAAGCGGTCGAGGGGCCGGGGAGCTGTTTTTT; CDR3 protein: CASSSGSGRGAGELFF
clone size: few; D gene: TRBD2; V gene: TRBV7-8; J gene: TRBJ2-5; CDR3 DNA: TGTGCCAGCAGCCGGGGAGGGGTGGAAGAGACCCAGTACTTC; CDR3 protein: CASSRGGVEETQYF
clone size: NA; D gene: NA; V gene: TRBV4-3; J gene: TRBJ2-3; CDR3 DNA: TGCGCCAGCAGCCAAGGACGCACAGATACGCAGTATTTT; CDR3 protein: CASSQGRTDTQYF
clone size: few; D gene: NA; V gene: TRBV6-6; J gene: TRBJ2-1; CDR3 DNA: TGTGCCAGCAGTTACGACCCCCTCTCCTACAATGAGCAGTTCTTC; CDR3 protein: CASSYDPLSYNEQFF
clone size: few; D gene: NA; V gene: TRBV5-1; J gene: TRBJ2-1; CDR3 DNA: TGCGCCAGCAGACCACCCGGTTTTAGGAGCTCCTACAATGAGCAGTTCTTC; CDR3 protein: CASRPPGFRSSYNEQFF
clone size: few; D gene: TRBD2; V gene: TRBV24-1; J gene: TRBJ2-1; CDR3 DNA: TGTGCCACCAGTGATGCCCCCGGGACTAGCGGGAGCTCCTACAATGAGCAGTTCTTC; CDR3 protein: CATSDAPGTSGSSYNEQFF
clone size: NA; D gene: NA; V gene: TRBV20-1; J gene: TRBJ2-2; CDR3 DNA: TGCAGTGCTAGGGAATTCGGGGAGCTGTTTTTT; CDR3 protein: CSAREFGELFF
clone size: NA; D gene: NA; V gene: TRBV29-1; J gene: TRBJ2-3; CDR3 DNA: TGCGGGATCGGAGGGGGCGCTTCAGATACGCAGTATTTT; CDR3 protein: CGIGGGASDTQYF
clone size: NA; D gene: NA; V gene: TRBV7-9; J gene: TRBJ1-1; CDR3 DNA: TGTGCCAGCAGCCCTCTTGACAGGAACACTGAAGCTTTCTTT; CDR3 protein: CASSPLDRNTEAFF
clone size: few; D gene: TRBD2; V gene: TRBV28; J gene: TRBJ2-3; CDR3 DNA: TGTGCCAGCAGCGAGCCGGGACTAGCGGGAGGGGGAGCAGATACGCAGTATTTT; CDR3 protein: CASSEPGLAGGGADTQYF
clone size: once; D gene: NA; V gene: TRBV20-1; J gene: TRBJ2-5; CDR3 DNA: TGCAGTGCTCAACGCGGGGGGACAGGGTTTCGGGAGACCCAGTACTTC; CDR3 protein: CSAQRGGTGFRETQYF
clone size: NA; D gene: NA; V gene: TRBV7-9; J gene: TRBJ2-5; CDR3 DNA: TGTGCCAGCAGCCCCACCGGGACTGTGGGTCCCCAGTACTTC; CDR3 protein: CASSPTGTVGPQYF
clone size: few; D gene: NA; V gene: TRBV20-1; J gene: TRBJ2-1; CDR3 DNA: TGCAGTGCTAGTTGGGACACAACCTACAATGAGCAGTTCTTC; CDR3 protein: CSASWDTTYNEQFF
clone size: few; D gene: TRBD2; V gene: TRBV7-9; J gene: TRBJ2-7; CDR3 DNA: TGTGCCAGCAGCCAGACTAGCGGGACCTCTCTTTACGAGCAGTACTTC; CDR3 protein: CASSQTSGTSLYEQYF
clone size: NA; D gene: NA; V gene: TRBV7-8; J gene: TRBJ2-2; CDR3 DNA: TGTGCCAGCAGCTTAGTATTGGCTAGTGGATCCACCGGGGAGCTGTTTTTT; CDR3 protein: CASSLVLASGSTGELFF
clone size: few; D gene: NA; V gene: TRBV7-9; J gene: TRBJ1-4; CDR3 DNA: TGTGCCAGCAGCACCCTCGGGGCTAATGAAAAACTGTTTTTT; CDR3 protein: CASSTLGANEKLFF
clone size: few; D gene: NA; V gene: TRBV29-1; J gene: TRBJ2-1; CDR3 DNA: TGCAGCGTCGACCCACCAGCAGGGGAGGGGTACAATGAGCAGTTCTTC; CDR3 protein: CSVDPPAGEGYNEQFF
clone size: few; D gene: NA; V gene: TRBV20-1; J gene: TRBJ1-5; CDR3 DNA: TGCAGTGCCAGTACGCAGACAAATCAGCCCCAGCATTTT; CDR3 protein: CSASTQTNQPQHF
clone size: NA; D gene: NA; V gene: TRBV15; J gene: TRBJ2-7; CDR3 DNA: TGTGCCACCAGCAGTCGTGGCGGAGCCTACGAGCAGTACTTC; CDR3 protein: CATSSRGGAYEQYF
clone size: once; D gene: TRBD2; V gene: TRBV5-1; J gene: TRBJ2-7; CDR3 DNA: TGCGCCAGCAGCTTGGCTAGCGGGAGTGGCGAGCAGTACTTC; CDR3 protein: CASSLASGSGEQYF
clone size: few; D gene: TRBD1; V gene: TRBV28; J gene: TRBJ2-5; CDR3 DNA: TGTGCCAGCAGTTTGCTGACAGGGAGAGGAGAGACCCAGTACTTC; CDR3 protein: CASSLLTGRGETQYF
clone size: NA; D gene: NA; V gene: TRBV10-1; J gene: TRBJ2-7; CDR3 DNA: TGCGCCAGCAGTGAGTCGGGGGGACTCTACGAGCAGTACTTC; CDR3 protein: CASSESGGLYEQYF
clone size: many; D gene: TRBD2; V gene: TRBV29-1; J gene: TRBJ2-1; CDR3 DNA: TGCAGCGTTGTGGTAGCGGGAGGATTGAGGGAGCAGTTCTTC; CDR3 protein: CSVVVAGGLREQFF
clone size: many; D gene: TRBD2; V gene: TRBV29-1; J gene: TRBJ2-1; CDR3 DNA: TGCAGCGTTGGGCTAGCGGGGTACAATGAGCAGTTCTTC; CDR3 protein: CSVGLAGYNEQFF
clone size: few; D gene: NA; V gene: TRBV20-1; J gene: TRBJ2-1; CDR3 DNA: TGCAGTGCTCCCGTTAGGGGGGTTAGTGATGAGCAGTTCTTC; CDR3 protein: CSAPVRGVSDEQFF
clone size: NA; D gene: NA; V gene: TRBV11-2; J gene: TRBJ2-7; CDR3 DNA: TGTGCCAGCAGCTTAGATTCTACAGGCTCCTACGAGCAGTACTTC; CDR3 protein: CASSLDSTGSYEQYF
clone size: NA; D gene: TRBD2; V gene: TRBV20-1; J gene: TRBJ2-1; CDR3 DNA: TGCAGTGCGTCGAGGGGAGGGCGATCCAATGAGCAGTTCTTC; CDR3 protein: CSASRGGRSNEQFF